The 13 T cell receptor beta chains given below trace back to one sample, sequenced in a study of sequential checkpoint blockade in melanoma. Documented treatment: randomized to nivolumab then ipilimumab (arm A) or the reverse (arm B). Some clones are missing from TCRdb's copy, which holds only in-frame ones; the method was immunoSEQ multiplex PCR. The repertoire holds some 9,300 clones, with 60% to 80% as singletons. This material consisted of CD8+ T cells sorted from blood (inferred from file names), taken from a patient given nivolumab and ipilimumab in sequence. These receptors were obtained from a human donor with melanoma.

The chain employs TRBV15 and TRBJ2-7; TRBD2 aligns across 8 bases. V was clipped by 4 bases and J by 6 bases; unmatched bases: 8. Germline assignment: CDR1 LNHNV and CDR2 YYDKDF (reference sequence). The CDR3 has 14 amino acids. The CDR3 coding sequence is TGTGCCACCAGCACCCCACGGGAGGGTCCCGAGCAGTACTTC. Protein product: CATSTPREGPEQYF.

This clone showed up just a few times. CDR3 coding DNA: TGTGCCAGCAGCCAAGATCTAGCGGGGGGCTACAATGAGCAGTTCTTC. Translation gives CASSQDLAGGYNEQFF. The J gene is TRBJ2-1, the V gene TRBV4-2, with 11 nucleotides matching TRBD2. V was pared by 0 bases and J by 3 bases, with 1 base of the junction left unmatched. Germline-derived CDR1 and CDR2 are LGHNA and YNFKEQ. The CDR3 has 16 residues.

The chain's CDR3 is CASSLKLSYNEQFF. The CDR3 region has the DNA TGTGCCAGCAGCTTAAAATTATCCTACAATGAGCAGTTCTTC. This chain connects TRBV5-6 to TRBJ2-1; D uncertain. The CDR3 is made up of 14 amino acids. CDR1 SGHDT and CDR2 YYEEEE come from the germline V gene. V lost 2 bases and J lost 1, with 7 bases in between.

The J gene is TRBJ2-2, the V gene TRBV15, with 8 bases identical to TRBD1. V dropped 9 bases and J dropped 4; count of bases not matched to a gene: 10. Germline V gives CDR1 LNHNV, CDR2 YYDKDF (reference sequence). The CDR3 consists of 15 residues. The CDR3 reads CATRPDRGGTGELFF. CDR3 nucleotide sequence: TGTGCCACGCGCCCAGACAGGGGAGGCACCGGGGAGCTGTTTTTT.

The CDR3 nucleotides are TGCGCCAGCAGCCCTACGGCAGGGCGGACCGACTACGAGCAGTACTTC. Residues: CASSPTAGRTDYEQYF. The chain joins TRBV5-1 to TRBJ2-7, with a possible D match to TRBD1 (5 bases). The germline V and J ends were trimmed by 4 bases and 3 bases, with 20 bases remaining between them. Germline CDR1 SGHRS, CDR2 YFSETQ. The CDR3 is made up of 16 amino acids.

V usage is TRBV7-9 and J usage is TRBJ2-2; 14 nucleotides line up with TRBD2. The V segment lost 5 bases and the J segment 7 bases; nucleotides outside the gene matches: 6. CDR1 and CDR2 from the germline V gene are SEHNR and FQNEAQ (reference sequence). This CDR3 region has 16 residues. The CDR3 spells CASSGTSGSTSGELFF. Written as DNA, the CDR3 is TGTGCCAGCAGCGGGACTAGCGGGAGTACGAGCGGGGAGCTGTTTTTT.

J is TRBJ1-2 and V is TRBV9, with D unclear. Trimming pared 3 bases from V and 4 bases from J, leaving 19 bases between. The CDR3 extends over 16 amino acids. The germline V gene has CDR1 SGDLS and CDR2 YYNGEE. The CDR3 DNA reads TGTGCCAGCAGCGGACCGACTGCGCTAAGTACCTATGGCTACACCTTC. Protein product: CASSGPTALSTYGYTF.

The V and J genes are TRBV27 and TRBJ2-7; D is ambiguous. The CDR3 runs 16 residues. In germline, CDR1 is MNHEY, CDR2 SMNVEV (reference sequence). V shed 2 bases and J shed 6 bases, with 20 bases lying between them. CDR3 coding DNA: TGTGCCAGCAGTTTAACCCGTCCAAATTTGTATAGCGAGCAGTACTTC. Protein: CASSLTRPNLYSEQYF.

This clone was seen a handful of times. V is TRBV30 and J is TRBJ1-1, with 7 bases aligning to TRBD1. This CDR3 has 12 amino acids. V lost 8 bases, J lost 5 bases, and 8 bases stayed unmatched. From germline, CDR1 is GTSNPN and CDR2 SVGIG (reference sequence). DNA of the CDR3: TGTGCCGTTGGGACAGCGGTTACTGAAGCTTTCTTT. It codes for CAVGTAVTEAFF.

V usage is TRBV7-9 and J usage is TRBJ2-5; 10 nucleotides line up with TRBD2. In germline, CDR1 is SEHNR, CDR2 FQNEAQ (reference sequence). V trimming: 2 bases; J trimming: 2 bases; junction bases outside the gene matches: 8. The CDR3 has 17 amino acids. The CDR3: CASSLTSGRVRQETQYF. In DNA, the CDR3 is TGTGCCAGCAGCTTAACCAGCGGGAGGGTTCGGCAAGAGACCCAGTACTTC. Filled out from reference TRBV7-9 and TRBJ2-5, the complete variable domain reads DTGVSQNPRHKITKRGQNVTFRCDPISEHNRLYWYRQTLGQGPEFLTYFQNEAQLEKSRLLSDRFSAERPKGSFSTLEIQRTEQGDSAMYLCASSLTSGRVRQETQYFGPGTRLLVL.

The chain is built from TRBV2 and TRBJ1-4; D may be TRBD1 (5 bases). With 4 bases removed from V and 5 bases from J, the gap between germline ends came to 20 bases. The CDR3 length is 17 residues. Germline CDR1 and CDR2: SNHLY and FYNNEI. The CDR3 region has the DNA TGTGCCAGCAGTGCCATGGAGAACGGGGGATTAAATGAAAAACTGTTTTTT. Protein: CASSAMENGGLNEKLFF.

CDR3 sequence: CASRPSGRSSYEQYF. The CDR3 coding sequence is TGTGCCAGCAGGCCTAGCGGGAGGAGCTCCTACGAGCAGTACTTC. The chain employs TRBV27 and TRBJ2-5, with TRBD2 identical over 11 bases. The J call may be faulty, since TRBJ2-7 better matches the DNA end. This CDR3 is 15 amino acids long. Germline V gene lookup returns CDR1 MNHEY and CDR2 SMNVEV (reference sequence).

The V and J genes are TRBV7-8 and TRBJ2-1, with TRBD1 identical over 8 bases. The V gene end was trimmed by 8 bases and the J gene end by 7 bases; junction bases not matched to a gene: 4. The CDR3 contains 12 residues. Germline V gene sequence: CDR1 SGHVS, CDR2 FQNEAQ. CDR3 sequence reads: CASWTGMNEQFF. CDR3 nucleotides: TGTGCCAGCTGGACAGGGATGAATGAGCAGTTCTTC.